The subject of this entry is one T cell receptor (beta chain). Its target antigen remains unknown. Within one base of it there is no much larger clone, and no base qualities were kept. This specimen belongs to a study of T cells after yellow fever vaccination (dated by TCRdb to the late 2010s). Background for the entire study: Libraries from fractions with low cell numbers were prepared with the SMART-Seq v4 Ultra Low Input RNA kit. Bulk PBMC replicates and cell subsets were isolated from blood drawn at multiple timepoints before and after both primary and secondary immunization. To follow T-cell clones before and after primary and booster YFV17D yellow fever vaccination, bulk TCR alpha and beta repertoires were sequenced over time. Two healthy male donors made up the cohort, one aged 18 to 30 years and the other aged 30 to 39 years. The paper as a whole reports these results and caveats: Because abundant contaminating clonotypes from the bulk population could be contained in FACS-sorted repertoires, computational filtering was required. Compared with the primary T-cell response, the secondary T-cell response was weaker but faster, peaking on day 5 rather than day 15. Because only two donors were included in the study, the extent to which the findings can be generalized is limited. A small share of clonotypes was detected in both CD4 and CD8 compartments, with the overlap likely arising from convergent recombination. Most clones expanded after primary vaccination were re-detected after the booster (almost 98% of CD4 and 80% to 90% of CD8), suggesting broad memory maintenance.

The germline V gene encodes CDR1 SGHDT and CDR2 YYEEEE. Trimming takes 4 bases from V and 3 bases from J, and the germline ends sit 5 bases apart. From its cysteine to its phenylalanine, the CDR3 spans 11 amino acids. The CDR3 DNA has 33 bases and is translated from base 1. The sequencer listed for this sample is Illumina NovaSeq 6000. TCR cDNA was made using 5'RACE template switching, a step that added a universal primer site and unique molecular identifiers. Priming for cDNA synthesis came from both the TCR alpha and TCR beta constant segments. Library amplification involved two PCR steps, and the second step added sample barcodes and sequencing adapters. Sequencing of libraries was done on Illumina HiSeq 2500 (2x100 bp) or NovaSeq (2x150 bp). The study's own analysis went as follows. Demultiplexing of reads and collapsing into UMI consensus sequences were performed with MIGEC, and V(D)J alignment was carried out with MiXCR. Vaccine-responding clonotypes were identified with edgeR using replicate PBMC samples, with FDR below 0.01 and a log2 fold change above 5 up to day 15 being required. Bulk clonotypes were assigned CD4 or CD8 identity according to which sequenced CD4 or CD8 repertoire held them at higher abundance. TCRdb handled the public reads itself, with Q25 trimming in fastp and clone calling in MiXCR, and kept productive beta chains. Rows matching on CDR3 protein sequence are summarized as one entry with the most common DNA and genes. V and J calls and clone size were set by TCRdb, not the authors. This sample is represented by fewer than 500,000 distinct CDR3 sequences; around 20% of them were singletons. The ten largest clonotypes hold roughly a sixth of the sample.

This sample's treatment or condition label indicates: live attenuated yellow fever vaccine strain. At each blood-draw timepoint, two biological replicates of bulk PBMCs were obtained. PBMCs were isolated from peripheral blood using a standard Ficoll-Paque protocol. RNA was extracted with TriZol from bulk PBMCs, CD4 and CD8 fractions, and dextramer-positive and dextramer-negative fractions. This sequence originates from a man in his late teens or twenties who received the YFV17D yellow fever vaccine. Material: PBMCs, obtained before the yellow fever booster vaccination. The chain was built from TRBV5-6 and TRBJ2-7; the D gene assignment is ambiguous. The nucleotide sequence is TGTGCCAGCAGCGTCAACTACGAGCAGTACTTC. It translates to CASSVNYEQYF.